This TCR beta chain was observed in a study of blood T cell repertoires in COVID-19. About the research overall: The samples span acute and convalescent COVID-19 from the United States, Italy and Spain. The cDNA or gDNA used as material had been derived from T cells, B-cell-depleted T cells, or PBMCs.

Per the authors' pipeline: By means of reference gene primer amplification, nucleated cell counts were estimated. Profiled with immunoSEQ multiplex PCR; TCRdb holds only in-frame clones, not every one. V, J and clone size are those of that table, while D and trimming were read from the DNA. The sample includes more than 35,000 clones, roughly 78% of them seen just once. CDR1 MDHEN and CDR2 SYDVKM come from the germline V gene. V shed 4 bases and J 4 bases; nucleotides not matched to a gene: 13. The CDR3 runs to 17 residues. This clone was observed once. The source of this sequence is a man older than 75 with active or convalescent COVID-19. Sequencing used peripheral blood. The chain has TRBV28 and TRBJ1-2; 9 nucleotides match TRBD1. This chain's CDR3 is CASSSAGQGSSPYGYTF. The CDR3 nucleotides read TGTGCCAGCAGTTCGGCGGGACAGGGATCAAGCCCCTATGGCTACACCTTC.